The 14 T cell receptor beta chains given below trace back to one sample, sequenced in a study of cytomegalovirus exposure and HLA in healthy donors. The PCR used 60 Vbeta and 13 Jbeta primers. Using immunoSEQ multiplex PCR, the repertoire was profiled, and TCRdb retains in-frame clones only, with some absent. The data contain about 200,000 clones, 65% to 80% of them singletons. Material: PBMCs. The source of these receptors is a girl aged 2 to 10 in good health and CMV-seronegative.

The rearrangement links TRBV2 to TRBJ1-2, with TRBD1 as a possible D gene (6 bases). CDR3 length: 13 amino acids. The V end lost 8 bases, the J end lost 7 bases, and 17 bases lay between the germline ends. Germline V gene lookup returns CDR1 SNHLY and CDR2 FYNNEI. CDR3 DNA: TGTGCCAGCGGAGAAGTGGGGGCTCGTGGCTACACCTTC. This sequence encodes CASGEVGARGYTF.

The chain recombines TRBV5-1 with TRBJ2-3, with 10 bases aligning to TRBD1. Per the germline V gene, CDR1 is SGHRS and CDR2 is YFSETQ. There are 16 residues in the CDR3. The J segment lost 1 base and the V segment lost 0 bases, leaving 2 bases of the junction unmatched. In nucleotides, the CDR3 is TGCGCCAGCAGCTTGGCCGGGACAGGGGGCACAGATACGCAGTATTTT. It yields the protein CASSLAGTGGTDTQYF.

The rearrangement uses TRBV4-2 and TRBJ1-2; 7 nucleotides align to TRBD1. The CDR3 is made up of 15 amino acids. In germline, CDR1 is LGHNA, CDR2 YNFKEQ. V lost 0 bases, J lost 8 bases, and 9 bases stayed unmatched. The CDR3 sequence: CASSQEIQGERGYTF. CDR3 nucleotides: TGTGCCAGCAGCCAAGAAATTCAGGGGGAGAGGGGCTACACCTTC.

The chain couples TRBV2 to TRBJ1-1, with D unresolved. CDR1 and CDR2 from the germline V gene are SNHLY and FYNNEI. V was pared by 2 bases and J by 4 bases, with 11 bases between. The CDR3 totals 14 residues. In DNA form, the CDR3 reads TGTGCCAGCAGTGAACACGGTGGGAGCACTGAAGCTTTCTTT. Amino acids: CASSEHGGSTEAFF.

The V gene is TRBV27, the J gene TRBJ1-1; 9 nucleotides agree with TRBD1. Germline CDR1 MNHEY, CDR2 SMNVEV (reference sequence). V lost 8 bases, J lost 3 bases, and 1 base stayed unmatched. The CDR3 has 12 amino acids. CDR3 DNA sequence: TGTGCCAGCCGGGACAGGGACACTGAAGCTTTCTTT. Its protein product is CASRDRDTEAFF.

The rearrangement joins TRBV7-9 to TRBJ1-4, with no clear D. The CDR3 has 15 residues. The germline V and J ends were trimmed by 5 bases and 1 base, with 11 bases remaining between them. The germline CDR1 and CDR2 sequences are SEHNR and FQNEAQ (reference sequence). The CDR3 sequence is CASSPQRETNEKLFF. CDR3 DNA sequence: TGTGCCAGCAGCCCCCAACGGGAAACTAATGAAAAACTGTTTTTT.

The rearrangement links TRBV4-1 to TRBJ1-2; 8 bases are shared with TRBD1. The V and J ends lost 4 bases and 3 bases, in that order; junction bases with no gene match: 13. Looked up from germline, CDR1 is MGHRA and CDR2 is YSYEKL. The CDR3 is 17 amino acids. The CDR3 loop reads CASSPGAGGKRDYGYTF. The CDR3 DNA is TGCGCCAGCAGCCCTGGGGCAGGGGGCAAAAGGGACTATGGCTACACCTTC.

This clone was picked up a small number of times. This chain links TRBV6-1 with TRBJ1-1, with 9 bases aligning to TRBD1. CDR1 is MNHNS and CDR2 is SASEGT in the germline V gene. The CDR3 contains 15 residues. The ends lost 6 bases at V and 7 bases at J; junction bases unmatched: 12. CDR3 residues: CASSSPGQGNYEAFF. Here the CDR3 DNA reads TGTGCCAGCAGCTCCCCGGGACAGGGAAATTATGAAGCTTTCTTT.

This chain joins TRBV7-9 and TRBJ1-4; possibly TRBD1 for D (6 bases). V was cut by 0 bases and J by 3 bases, with 11 bases left in between. The CDR3 has 16 residues. The V gene's germline CDR1 is SEHNR and CDR2 FQNEAQ (reference sequence). The CDR3 nucleotides are TGTGCCAGCAGCTTAGCGCCGGGACACCCTAATGAAAAACTGTTTTTT. Protein: CASSLAPGHPNEKLFF.

V is TRBV5-6 and J is TRBJ1-1; D remains unclear. V dropped 4 bases and J dropped 5 bases, with 9 bases sitting between them. CDR1 SGHDT and CDR2 YYEEEE come from the germline V gene. CDR3 length: 12 amino acids. The CDR3 region has the DNA TGTGCCAGCAGCCTGTTCGGGACTGAAGCTTTCTTT. Amino acid sequence: CASSLFGTEAFF.

This chain joins TRBV7-7 and TRBJ1-2; unclear D gene. Between the trimmed V and J ends, which lost 1 base and 0 bases, there was a span of 9 bases. CDR1 and CDR2 from the germline V gene are SSHAT and FNYEAQ (reference sequence). This CDR3 region has 15 residues. The CDR3 sequence: CASSLGPRANYGYTF. CDR3 DNA: TGTGCCAGCAGCTTAGGCCCGAGAGCTAACTATGGCTACACCTTC.

This chain joins TRBV12-5 and TRBJ2-3, with 12 nucleotides matching TRBD2. The V segment lost 0 bases and the J segment 3 bases; nucleotides outside the gene matches: 16. This CDR3 is built from 21 residues. The germline CDR1 and CDR2 sequences are LGHNT and FRNRAP. The CDR3 DNA reads TGTGCTAGTGGTTTGGTTGGTTTACTAGCGGGAGGTGGGGGTCGGACAGATACGCAGTATTTT. Protein product: CASGLVGLLAGGGGRTDTQYF. Full variable domain (missing parts from reference TRBV12-5 and TRBJ2-3): DARVTQTPRHKVTEMGQEVTMRCQPILGHNTVFWYRQTMMQGLELLAYFRNRAPLDDSGMPKDRFSAEMPDATLATLKIQPSEPRDSAVYFCASGLVGLLAGGGGRTDTQYFGPGTRLTVL.

The rearrangement uses TRBV11-3 and TRBJ2-5, with 7 bases aligning to TRBD1. The V segment lost 2 bases and the J segment 2 bases; nucleotides outside the gene matches: 5. The CDR3 is made up of 15 amino acids. The germline V gene encodes CDR1 SGHNT and CDR2 YENEEA. CDR3 DNA sequence: TGTGCCAGCAGCTTATCGGGACAGCCACAAGAGACCCAGTACTTC. Translating gives CASSLSGQPQETQYF.

The chain carries TRBV10-3 and TRBJ1-5; D perhaps matches TRBD1 (6 bases). The germline V and J ends were trimmed by 3 bases and 6 bases, with 15 bases remaining between them. CDR1 and CDR2 from the germline V gene are ENHRY and SYGVKD. CDR3 length: 15 residues. The CDR3: CAISDIQGFGQPQHF. Written as DNA, the CDR3 is TGTGCCATCAGTGATATACAGGGATTCGGTCAGCCCCAGCATTTT.